This TCR beta chain appears in the sequencing data of a study of T-cell memory formation after mild COVID-19. Study-level results: Day 15 to 85 contracting clones showed balanced CD4/CD8; later expanders leaned CD4+. For second-wave clones that peaked at day 37, SARS-CoV-2 specificity went unverified.

TCRdb re-analysed the 5' RACE reads in MiXCR, keeping a single row per CDR3 protein. Of about 270,000 distinct CDR3 sequences in the sample, 16% were seen once. V lost 2 bases and J lost 2, with 12 bases in between. CDR3 size: 15 residues. Germline lookup yields CDR1 KGHSH and CDR2 LQKENI. Points on this clonotype: Its antigen is unidentified.

The sequenced sample consisted of PBMCs or a T cell subset sorted from them (not recorded which). V and J are TRBV18 and TRBJ1-1; maybe TRBD1 (6 bases). The receptor was derived from a man younger than 35 who had mild COVID-19 (a few samples of this study predate the infection). Cell type and time point are not known. The CDR3 loop is CASSPSAQGNTEAFF. CDR3 coding DNA: TGTGCCAGCTCACCAAGCGCACAGGGTAACACTGAAGCTTTCTTT. The entire variable domain, with the rest obtained from reference TRBV18 and TRBJ1-1, is as follows: NAGVMQNPRHLVRRRGQEARLRCSPMKGHSHVYWYRQLPEEGLKFMVYLQKENIIDESGMPKERFSAEFPKEGPSILRIQQVVRGDSAAYFCASSPSAQGNTEAFFGQGTRLTVV.